Below are 23 T cell receptor beta chains sequenced from a single sample in a study of early T cells in non-severe SARS-CoV-2 infection. TCRdb fed the 5' RACE reads into MiXCR, producing one record per CDR3 protein. The sample contains some 90,000 distinct CDR3 sequences, around 14% of which appear only once. The sequencing sample was made of whole blood. All receptors derive from an adult who was a healthcare worker with PCR-confirmed SARS-CoV-2 infection or an uninfected control (not recorded which).

The V and J genes are TRBV28 and TRBJ1-3; 10 positions match TRBD1. There are 16 residues in the CDR3. Germline CDR1 is MDHEN and CDR2 is SYDVKM. J was trimmed by 4 bases and V by 4 bases; bases with no gene match: 7. CDR3 region: CASSWADRGKGNTIYF. Here the CDR3 DNA reads TGTGCCAGCAGTTGGGCGGACAGGGGGAAAGGAAACACCATATATTTT.

This rearrangement joins TRBV3-1 to TRBJ2-7; D is unclear. V shed 1 base and J shed 6 bases, with 4 bases lying between them. Germline CDR1 reads LGHDT; CDR2 reads YNNKEL (reference sequence). CDR3 length: 11 amino acids. The CDR3 DNA follows: TGTGCCAGCAGCCAAGCATTCGAGCAGTACTTC. Translating gives CASSQAFEQYF.

DNA for the CDR3: TGTGCCAGCAGCCACGGATGGACGGGTGACTTTTCCTACGAGCAGTACTTC. It encodes CASSHGWTGDFSYEQYF. The chain has TRBV7-2 and TRBJ2-7; the D is unclear. The CDR3 is 17 residues long. The germline V and J ends were trimmed by 5 bases and 1 base, with 21 bases remaining between them. CDR1 SGHTA and CDR2 FQGNSA come from the germline V gene.

This clonotype was observed at least ten times. The chain uses TRBV27 and TRBJ2-1; tentatively, D is TRBD2 (5 bases). This CDR3 is 12 amino acids long. Trimming removed 8 bases from V and 4 bases from J, with 9 bases in between. Germline assignment: CDR1 MNHEY and CDR2 SMNVEV (reference sequence). In DNA, the CDR3 is TGTGCCAGCGAGGGAGCGTACAATGAGCAGTTCTTC. It encodes CASEGAYNEQFF.

This sequence joins TRBV11-2 and TRBJ1-2; the match to TRBD1 covers 7 bases. CDR3 length equals 15 residues. Germline CDR1 SGHAT, CDR2 FQNNGV. With 0 bases clipped from V and 5 bases from J, the junction kept 6 bases outside the gene matches. The DNA of the CDR3 is TGTGCCAGCAGCTTAGAAGGGGGCAGAGTGTATGGCTACACCTTC. This codes for CASSLEGGRVYGYTF.

This clonotype was picked up many times. V and J are TRBV28 and TRBJ2-3; no clear D. Trimming cost V 4 bases and J 2 bases, with 7 bases left between them. The CDR3 extends over 13 amino acids. Germline lookup yields CDR1 MDHEN and CDR2 SYDVKM. The CDR3 loop reads CASSSPTTDTQYF. The CDR3, as DNA: TGTGCCAGCAGTTCCCCCACCACAGATACGCAGTATTTT.

This clonotype has a handful of counts. This chain joins TRBV19 and TRBJ2-1, with D hard to call. This CDR3 is built from 12 residues. V was shortened by 3 bases and J by 8 bases, with 8 bases between the two germline ends. Germline CDR1 is LNHDA and CDR2 is SQIVND (reference sequence). CDR3 sequence reads: CASSIGVDEQFF. DNA for the CDR3: TGTGCCAGTAGTATTGGGGTCGATGAGCAGTTCTTC. The variable domain in full, with the rest retrieved from reference TRBV19 and TRBJ2-1, is DGGITQSPKYLFRKEGQNVTLSCEQNLNHDAMYWYRQDPGQGLRLIYYSQIVNDFQKGDIAEGYSVSREKKESFPLTVTSAQKNPTAFYLCASSIGVDEQFFGPGTRLTVL.

The chain recombines TRBV29-1 with TRBJ2-3; D uncertain. This CDR3 has 14 residues. V lost 8 bases and J lost 0, with 15 bases in between. From germline, CDR1 is SQVTM and CDR2 ANQGSEA. CDR3 DNA: TGCAGCTCCCAAGCGTTTACTAGCACAGATACGCAGTATTTT. Translated, it gives CSSQAFTSTDTQYF.

The chain joins TRBV9 to TRBJ2-2; possibly TRBD1 for D (6 bases). The CDR3 loop spans 16 amino acids. Germline-derived CDR1 and CDR2 are SGDLS and YYNGEE. The V end was cut by 4 bases, the J end by 1 base, with 14 bases between. CDR3 protein: CASSTGGQLNTGELFF. CDR3 DNA sequence: TGTGCCAGCAGCACCGGAGGACAGCTGAACACCGGGGAGCTGTTTTTT.

This rearrangement joins TRBV14 to TRBJ1-2; D gene uncertain. V lost 2 bases, J lost 8 bases, and 6 bases lay in between. The CDR3 is made up of 11 amino acids. Germline V CDR1 and CDR2: SGHDN, FVKESK. This CDR3 reads CASSQSSGYTF. The DNA for the CDR3 is TGTGCCAGCAGCCAATCCTCCGGCTACACCTTC.

This clonotype showed up just a few times. V gene TRBV4-3 combines with J gene TRBJ2-3; 7 nucleotides agree with TRBD1. After removal of 1 base from V and 4 bases from J, the junction contained 2 bases not matched to a gene. The CDR3 totals 14 residues. The V gene's germline CDR1 is LGHNA and CDR2 YSLEER. Here the CDR3 DNA reads TGCGCCAGCAGCCAAGGACAGGGCCCAGATACGCAGTATTTT. It is translated as CASSQGQGPDTQYF.

This clonotype was detected many times. This sequence joins TRBV5-1 and TRBJ2-1; 9 bases are a match to TRBD2. V trimming: 0 bases; J trimming: 6 bases; junction bases outside the gene matches: 10. Germline V lookup: CDR1 SGHRS, CDR2 YFSETQ. This CDR3 comprises 17 residues. Here the CDR3 DNA reads TGCGCCAGCAGCTTGGTAGGGACTAGCATTGTTGGCAATGAGCAGTTCTTC. Amino acid sequence: CASSLVGTSIVGNEQFF.

This clonotype appeared many times. The V and J genes are TRBV12-3 or TRBV12-4 and TRBJ2-5, with 8 bases matching TRBD2. The CDR3 loop spans 14 amino acids. V gave up 4 bases and J gave up 4 bases; unmatched junction bases: 5. The CDR3 spells CASSWSGSRETQYF. DNA for the CDR3: TGTGCCAGCAGTTGGAGCGGGAGTAGAGAGACCCAGTACTTC.

This clonotype was seen a handful of times. The rearrangement links TRBV7-2 to TRBJ2-7, with TRBD1 matching over 8 bases. The CDR3 contains 14 residues. The V segment lost 5 bases and the J segment 4 bases; nucleotides outside the gene matches: 7. The germline V gene encodes CDR1 SGHTA and CDR2 FQGNSA. For the CDR3, the DNA is TGTGCCAGCAGCCAGACCGGACAGGGATACGAGCAGTACTTC. Encoded protein: CASSQTGQGYEQYF.

This clonotype has just a few counts. The CDR3, as DNA: TGCAGTGCTAGTGGGGGCCCGAACACTGAAGCTTTCTTT. Translating it yields CSASGGPNTEAFF. This rearrangement joins TRBV20-1 to TRBJ1-1; the D gene is possibly TRBD1 (6 bases). Trimming removed 3 bases at V and 1 base at J, with 9 bases between. CDR1 is DFQATT, CDR2 SNEGSKA, per germline (reference sequence). CDR3 length: 13 amino acids.

This clonotype has only a few counts. This sequence joins TRBV7-9 and TRBJ2-5; maybe TRBD2 (5 bases). The V end lost 2 bases, the J end lost 1 base, and 8 bases lay between the germline ends. The CDR3 consists of 14 residues. Germline V gene lookup returns CDR1 SEHNR and CDR2 FQNEAQ (reference sequence). The CDR3 region is CASSLREIQETQYF. The CDR3, as DNA: TGTGCCAGCAGCTTAAGGGAGATCCAAGAGACCCAGTACTTC.

This clonotype was seen more than once but under ten times. The V call is TRBV7-9, the J call TRBJ2-7; D might be TRBD1 or TRBD2, each matching 5 bases. The CDR3 totals 15 residues. V was trimmed by 5 bases and J by 2 bases, leaving 16 bases between them. Germline-derived CDR1 and CDR2 are SEHNR and FQNEAQ (reference sequence). CDR3 bases: TGTGCCAGCAGCCCCGTCCGGGACCATCCCTACGAGCAGTACTTC. It translates to CASSPVRDHPYEQYF.

This clonotype was recorded a few times. The genes are TRBV15 and TRBJ1-3, with D tentatively TRBD1 (6 bases). This CDR3 spans 14 amino acids. Germline CDR1 reads LNHNV; CDR2 reads YYDKDF (reference sequence). V was cut by 6 bases and J by 7 bases, with 16 bases left in between. The CDR3 DNA is TGTGCCACCAGAGCTACAGGGTATACGAACACCATATATTTT. Its protein is CATRATGYTNTIYF.

This clonotype was seen at least ten times. The chain uses TRBV5-6 and TRBJ2-1; either TRBD1 or TRBD2 may fit D (5 bases each). Germline V gene sequence: CDR1 SGHDT, CDR2 YYEEEE. The CDR3 spans 17 residues. The germline V and J ends were trimmed by 4 bases and 2 bases, with 19 bases remaining between them. CDR3 nucleotides: TGTGCCAGCAGCAAGGCAGGTTGGGACGCCCCCTACAATGAGCAGTTCTTC. Translating it yields CASSKAGWDAPYNEQFF.

This clonotype was observed a handful of times. The chain links TRBV27 to TRBJ2-3; 7 bases agree with TRBD1. The V segment lost 6 bases and the J segment 4 bases; nucleotides outside the gene matches: 10. This CDR3 is built from 15 residues. CDR1 is MNHEY and CDR2 is SMNVEV in the germline V gene (reference sequence). CDR3 residues: CASRRNQGVADTQYF. In DNA, the CDR3 is TGTGCCAGCAGAAGGAATCAGGGGGTGGCAGATACGCAGTATTTT.

This clonotype was seen repeatedly, ten times or more. V usage is TRBV20-1 and J usage is TRBJ2-1; 11 bases are a match to TRBD2. CDR3 length equals 16 residues. Losses at the gene ends were 6 bases for V and 2 bases for J; bases not matched to a gene: 9. Looked up from germline, CDR1 is DFQATT and CDR2 is SNEGSKA (reference sequence). CDR3 in DNA: TGCAGTGCCCTGAGACTAGCGGGACACCCCTACAATGAGCAGTTCTTC. Its protein product is CSALRLAGHPYNEQFF.

This clonotype has a count of ten or more. The V gene is TRBV6-5, the J gene TRBJ2-7; 7 nucleotides agree with TRBD2. CDR3 length: 14 amino acids. Germline V CDR1 and CDR2: MNHEY, SVGAGI. With V trimmed by 6 bases and J by 7 bases, 12 bases remained unmatched. For the CDR3, the DNA is TGTGCCAGCAGCCGTCCCGGACTAGTGGAGGAGCAGTACTTC. It codes for CASSRPGLVEEQYF.

The CDR3 DNA is TGTGCCAGCAGCCAAGCAGCGTCGGCTAGCGGGAGGCGGAATGAGCAGTTCTTC. Its protein product is CASSQAASASGRRNEQFF. The chain carries TRBV14 and TRBJ2-1, with 11 bases matching TRBD2. Germline trimming cut 1 base from V and 7 bases from J; bases unmatched to any gene: 12. The CDR3 totals 18 residues. The germline gives CDR1 SGHDN, CDR2 FVKESK.